The clone carrying this TCR delta chain has a handful of counts. A far larger clone is off by one base, so a read error is likely. The entry originates in a study of gamma-delta T cells after stem cell transplantation. TCRdb re-called the RT-PCR reads using CATT. The table records over a thousand delta-chain clones, about 2.4% of them present only once. Sequenced sample: gamma-delta T cells. The source is a human donor. It is not recorded whose cells these are; they may come from a transplant donor.

The CDR3 DNA reads TGTGCCTGTGACACCGGAGGACTGGAGGATACGGGTGGCTCCTGGGACACCCGACAGATGTTTTTC. Translating gives CACDTGGLEDTGGSWDTRQMFF. The rearrangement links TRDV2 to TRDJ3, with 7 bases lining up with TRDD3. With 0 bases clipped from V and 0 bases from J, the junction kept 16 bases outside the gene matches. CDR1 and CDR2 (germline): GEAIGNYY, EKD. The CDR3 length is 22 residues.